A single sample gave rise to the 17 T cell receptor beta chains below, sequenced in a study of T cells after yellow fever vaccination (dated by TCRdb to about 2019). Libraries were built with 5' RACE. The sample was run on an Illumina HiSeq 2500. TCRdb redid the processing of the public reads, applying fastp at Q25 and MiXCR, and retained in-frame beta chains. Entries are consolidated by CDR3 protein sequence, retaining the most common genes and DNA. This sample gives 500,000 to 700,000 distinct CDR3 sequences in total; about a fifth of them show up just once. The ten largest clones capture 14% of the sample. Sample treatment or condition, as interpreted from the label and publication: live attenuated yellow fever vaccine strain. The sequenced sample was PBMCs, obtained 15 days after the yellow fever booster vaccination. These receptors were taken from a man aged 25 to 45 who received the YFV17D yellow fever vaccine.

The rearrangement links TRBV15 to TRBJ2-7; perhaps TRBD1 as D (5 bases). Germline CDR1 LNHNV, CDR2 YYDKDF (reference sequence). There are 14 residues in the CDR3. The germline V and J ends were trimmed by 6 bases and 2 bases, with 14 bases remaining between them. CDR3 in DNA: TGTGCCACCAGGTCAGGGCGGTCTCCCTACGAGCAGTACTTC. Translation gives CATRSGRSPYEQYF.

This clonotype occurred a few times. The gene calls are TRBV10-3 and TRBJ1-4, with TRBD1 matching 7 bases. CDR1 and CDR2 from the germline V gene are ENHRY and SYGVKD. The CDR3 totals 13 residues. With 11 bases clipped from V and 4 bases from J, the junction kept 7 bases outside the gene matches. In DNA form, the CDR3 reads TGTGCCGCCCGGGGACAGCTTAATGAAAAACTGTTTTTT. Translating gives CAARGQLNEKLFF.

The chain is built from TRBV10-3 and TRBJ2-7, with D unresolved. Per germline, CDR1 ENHRY and CDR2 SYGVKD. V lost 5 bases and J 5 bases, leaving 13 bases between the germline ends. The CDR3 has 13 residues. The CDR3 is CAISNNLGNEQYF. As DNA, the CDR3 is TGTGCCATCAGTAACAATCTAGGAAACGAGCAGTACTTC.

CDR3 sequence: CATNPDRRGIETQYF. The DNA of the CDR3 is TGTGCCACCAACCCGGACCGCAGGGGGATAGAGACCCAGTACTTC. V and J are TRBV15 and TRBJ2-5, with TRBD1 matching 7 bases. The CDR3 has 15 amino acids. V gave up 7 bases and J gave up 4 bases; unmatched junction bases: 12. Germline loops: CDR1 LNHNV, CDR2 YYDKDF (reference sequence). The full variable domain, its missing parts supplied by reference TRBV15 and TRBJ2-5, is DAMVIQNPRYQVTQFGKPVTLSCSQTLNHNVMYWYQQKSSQAPKLLFHYYDKDFNNEADTPDNFQSRRPNTSFCFLDIRSPGLGDTAMYLCATNPDRRGIETQYFGPGTRLLVL.

This clonotype has only a few counts. The gene calls are TRBV7-8 and TRBJ2-5; 10 bases are a match to TRBD1. Trimming removed 6 bases from V and 4 bases from J; junction bases left unmatched: 2. CDR1 and CDR2 from the germline V gene are SGHVS and FQNEAQ. The CDR3 length is 13 residues. CDR3 coding DNA: TGTGCCAGCAGGGACAGGGGGGTAGAGACCCAGTACTTC. This sequence encodes CASRDRGVETQYF.

This clonotype was detected only a few times. This sequence joins TRBV6-2 or TRBV6-3 and TRBJ2-1; 10 bases map to TRBD2. Unmatched junction bases numbered 6, after V lost 9 bases and J lost 4 bases. In germline, CDR1 is MNHEY, CDR2 SVGEGT. CDR3 length equals 14 residues. As DNA, the CDR3 is TGTGCCAGGGGGGGACTAGCGACGTACAATGAGCAGTTCTTC. Amino acid sequence: CARGGLATYNEQFF.

This clonotype has more than one count but fewer than ten. The CDR3 here is CASGVGAPTNEKLFF. The CDR3 region has the DNA TGTGCCAGCGGAGTAGGGGCCCCAACTAATGAAAAACTGTTTTTT. The chain links TRBV27 to TRBJ1-4, with a possible D match to TRBD1 (5 bases). Germline-derived CDR1 and CDR2 are MNHEY and SMNVEV (reference sequence). The CDR3 covers 15 residues. V lost 8 bases and J lost 0, with 13 bases in between.

This chain joins TRBV9 and TRBJ2-3; no clear D gene. Germline CDR1 is SGDLS and CDR2 is YYNGEE. This CDR3 is built from 13 residues. V lost 3 bases and J lost 5, with 10 bases in between. CDR3 sequence: CASSDQAEDTQYF. CDR3 DNA: TGTGCCAGCAGCGACCAGGCTGAAGATACGCAGTATTTT.

This chain links TRBV20-1 with TRBJ1-1; D is uncertain. Trimming took off 5 bases at V and 1 base at J, with 11 bases between the two ends. This CDR3 is 13 amino acids long. The germline V gene encodes CDR1 DFQATT and CDR2 SNEGSKA (reference sequence). The CDR3 sequence: CSALPSGNTEAFF. The CDR3 nucleotides are TGCAGTGCTCTCCCCTCCGGGAACACTGAAGCTTTCTTT.

The chain combines TRBV7-2 with TRBJ2-5; TRBD1 agrees at 8 bases. Germline loops: CDR1 SGHTA, CDR2 FQGNSA. The CDR3 spans 15 residues. V lost 5 bases and J lost 5; bases outside the gene matches: 10. The CDR3 DNA follows: TGTGCCAGCAGCCAACAGACAGGGGCCCTGGAGACCCAGTACTTC. Translated: CASSQQTGALETQYF. Full variable domain (missing parts from reference TRBV7-2 and TRBJ2-5): GAGVSQSPSNKVTEKGKDVELRCDPISGHTALYWYRQSLGQGLEFLIYFQGNSAPDKSGLPSDRFSAERTGGSVSTLTIQRTQQEDSAVYLCASSQQTGALETQYFGPGTRLLVL.

This chain links TRBV6-1 with TRBJ2-7, with D hard to call. Trimming pared 7 bases from V and 0 bases from J, leaving 13 bases between. Germline assignment: CDR1 MNHNS and CDR2 SASEGT. This CDR3 has 14 amino acids. Here the CDR3 reads CASNPTRRSYEQYF. CDR3 sequence (DNA): TGTGCCAGCAATCCGACGCGACGCTCCTACGAGCAGTACTTC.

This clonotype was recorded a few times. The chain uses TRBV5-1 and TRBJ2-5; 7 bases line up with TRBD1. The germline V gene encodes CDR1 SGHRS and CDR2 YFSETQ. Losses at the gene ends were 2 bases for V and 2 bases for J; bases not matched to a gene: 6. The CDR3 loop spans 15 amino acids. The CDR3 coding sequence is TGCGCCAGCAGCTTCCAGGGACAGCAGCAAGAGACCCAGTACTTC. Translation: CASSFQGQQQETQYF. Filled out from reference TRBV5-1 and TRBJ2-5, the complete variable domain reads KAGVTQTPRYLIKTRGQQVTLSCSPISGHRSVSWYQQTPGQGLQFLFEYFSETQRNKGNFPGRFSGRQFSNSRSEMNVSTLELGDSALYLCASSFQGQQQETQYFGPGTRLLVL.

This clonotype appeared many times. The V gene is TRBV7-2, the J gene TRBJ1-3, with D hard to call. CDR1 and CDR2 from the germline V gene are SGHTA and FQGNSA. The germline V and J ends were trimmed by 5 bases and 1 base, with 12 bases remaining between them. CDR3 length equals 15 residues. Here the CDR3 DNA reads TGTGCCAGCAGCCTCGATGGGAGGTCTGGAAACACCATATATTTT. It translates to CASSLDGRSGNTIYF.

CDR3 region: CASSSLAGGSGEQYF. For the CDR3, the DNA is TGTGCCAGCAGCTCATTAGCGGGAGGTTCAGGCGAGCAGTACTTC. The V gene is TRBV11-2, the J gene TRBJ2-7, with TRBD2 matching over 10 bases. Germline CDR1 reads SGHAT; CDR2 reads FQNNGV. This CDR3 comprises 15 residues. Trimming took 4 bases from V and 6 from J; bases not matched to a gene: 9.

J is TRBJ2-7 and V is TRBV7-2; unclear D gene. Germline values: CDR1 SGHTA, CDR2 FQGNSA. V lost 2 bases, J lost 4 bases, and 9 bases lay in between. The CDR3 is made up of 13 amino acids. CDR3: CASSLLPLYEQYF. For the CDR3, the DNA is TGTGCCAGCAGCTTATTGCCCCTTTACGAGCAGTACTTC.

This clonotype has more than one count but fewer than ten. V gene TRBV6-2 or TRBV6-3 combines with J gene TRBJ2-7; D possibly uses TRBD1 or TRBD2 (6 bases each). Germline V gene sequence: CDR1 MNHEY, CDR2 SVGEGT. The V gene lost 6 bases and the J gene lost 6 bases, with 18 bases spanning the gap. CDR3 length equals 14 residues. The CDR3 protein is CASRTGAPKGEQYF. CDR3 coding DNA: TGTGCCAGCAGGACGGGGGCTCCTAAAGGCGAGCAGTACTTC.

This clonotype was counted only a few times. V usage is TRBV7-6 and J usage is TRBJ2-5, with D maybe TRBD1 (6 bases). Trimming stripped 5 bases from V and 3 bases from J, with 13 bases between. Germline lookup yields CDR1 SGHVS and CDR2 FNYEAQ. This CDR3 contains 14 residues. CDR3 bases: TGTGCCAGCAGCCAGGCGGCAGGGGAAGAGACCCAGTACTTC. This sequence encodes CASSQAAGEETQYF.